Each of the 25 T cell receptor beta chains below was sequenced from the same sample in a study of blood T cell repertoires in COVID-19. TCRdb's table, derived via immunoSEQ multiplex PCR, lists solely in-frame clones and lacks some. The sample yields 230,000 or so clones, 65% to 90% seen once. The sequenced sample consisted of peripheral blood. All receptors come from a middle-aged man who had recovered from COVID-19.

This rearrangement joins TRBV7-2 to TRBJ2-2, with 10 bases fitting TRBD2. After removal of 4 bases from V and 3 bases from J, the junction contained 5 bases not matched to a gene. The length of the CDR3 is 16 residues. CDR1 is SGHTA and CDR2 is FQGNSA in the germline V gene. CDR3: CASSSLAGSDTGELFF. The DNA of the CDR3 is TGTGCCAGCAGCTCACTAGCGGGAAGTGACACCGGGGAGCTGTTTTTT. Together with reference TRBV7-2 and TRBJ2-2, the CDR3 gives the full variable domain: GAGVSQSPSNKVTEKGKDVELRCDPISGHTALYWYRQSLGQGLEFLIYFQGNSAPDKSGLPSDRFSAERTGGSVSTLTIQRTQQEDSAVYLCASSSLAGSDTGELFFGEGSRLTVL.

This clone was recorded once. V gene TRBV24-1 combines with J gene TRBJ2-3; TRBD1 aligns across 8 bases. Germline V gene lookup returns CDR1 KGHDR and CDR2 SFDVKD. There are 15 residues in the CDR3. Trimming took 1 base from V and 6 from J; bases not matched to a gene: 5. The CDR3 sequence is CATSDFTDRADTQYF. CDR3 DNA: TGTGCCACCAGTGATTTTACGGACAGGGCGGATACGCAGTATTTT.

Of note for this clone: The sample carries other DNA sequences with the same CDR3. The chain uses TRBV5-1 and TRBJ2-5, with D perhaps TRBD2 (5 bases). The V gene's germline CDR1 is SGHRS and CDR2 YFSETQ. Trimming removed 0 bases from V and 3 bases from J, with 6 bases in between. This CDR3 comprises 13 residues. The CDR3 is CASSLVGEETQYF. DNA of the CDR3: TGCGCCAGCAGCTTGGTCGGGGAAGAGACCCAGTACTTC.

The genes are TRBV7-9 and TRBJ2-7, with D unclear. V was pared by 5 bases and J by 2 bases, with 7 bases between. CDR1 and CDR2 from the germline V gene are SEHNR and FQNEAQ (reference sequence). The CDR3 is made up of 12 amino acids. CDR3 protein: CASSGQAYEQYF. Written as DNA, the CDR3 is TGTGCCAGCAGCGGGCAGGCCTACGAGCAGTACTTC.

The chain combines TRBV6-5 with TRBJ2-3; 8 bases line up with TRBD2. CDR1 and CDR2 (germline): MNHEY, SVGAGI. J lost 3 bases, V lost 2 bases, and 4 bases had no gene match. The CDR3 loop spans 15 amino acids. The CDR3 loop reads CASSYTGTSTDTQYF. The CDR3 DNA reads as TGTGCCAGCAGTTACACCGGGACTAGTACAGATACGCAGTATTTT.

The chain carries TRBV15 and TRBJ1-1; 9 bases match TRBD1. CDR1 is LNHNV and CDR2 is YYDKDF in the germline V gene (reference sequence). CDR3 size: 16 residues. V shed 3 bases, J shed 5 bases, and the junction held 10 bases outside the gene matches. CDR3 residues: CATSSPGQGALTEAFF. CDR3 coding DNA: TGTGCCACCAGCAGTCCGGGACAGGGTGCTCTAACTGAAGCTTTCTTT.

V usage is TRBV7-2 and J usage is TRBJ2-7; TRBD1 matches 7 bases. V was clipped by 5 bases and J by 3 bases; unmatched bases: 4. The germline gives CDR1 SGHTA, CDR2 FQGNSA. This CDR3 spans 13 amino acids. The chain's CDR3 is CASSRDRYYEQYF. Here the CDR3 DNA reads TGTGCCAGCAGCAGGGACAGATACTACGAGCAGTACTTC.

This clone was detected a few times. The chain combines TRBV5-1 with TRBJ2-1, with a weak D call TRBD2 (7 bases). CDR1 is SGHRS, CDR2 YFSETQ, per germline. The CDR3 consists of 15 residues. V was pared by 4 bases and J by 0 bases, with 11 bases between. In nucleotides, the CDR3 is TGCGCCAGCAGCCGCGGGGGCGACTCCTACAATGAGCAGTTCTTC. Residues: CASSRGGDSYNEQFF.

This chain uses TRBV11-2 with TRBJ1-2, with 7 bases matching TRBD1. With V trimmed by 5 bases and J by 4 bases, 7 bases remained unmatched. The CDR3 sequence is 14 residues long. In germline, CDR1 is SGHAT, CDR2 FQNNGV. CDR3 coding DNA: TGTGCCAGCAGCGGGGACAGAACTTCCTATGGCTACACCTTC. Translating it yields CASSGDRTSYGYTF.

The V call is TRBV18, the J call TRBJ2-5, with unresolved D. From germline, CDR1 is KGHSH and CDR2 LQKENI. The CDR3 sequence is 13 residues long. Trimming shortened V by 2 bases and J by 5 bases, and 9 bases separated the two germline ends. This chain's CDR3 is CASSPEASETQYF. Here the CDR3 DNA reads TGTGCCAGCTCACCAGAGGCCAGTGAGACCCAGTACTTC. Complete variable domain (other parts from reference TRBV18 and TRBJ2-5): NAGVMQNPRHLVRRRGQEARLRCSPMKGHSHVYWYRQLPEEGLKFMVYLQKENIIDESGMPKERFSAEFPKEGPSILRIQQVVRGDSAAYFCASSPEASETQYFGPGTRLLVL.

The rearrangement links TRBV7-2 to TRBJ2-7; 10 bases map to TRBD2. The CDR3 length is 18 residues. Per the germline V gene, CDR1 is SGHTA and CDR2 is FQGNSA. V lost 3 bases to trimming and J lost 5 bases; unmatched junction nucleotides: 16. CDR3 loop: CASSFGITSGELPNEQYF. The CDR3 DNA reads TGTGCCAGCAGCTTCGGGATCACTAGCGGGGAGCTCCCAAACGAGCAGTACTTC.

The chain has TRBV11-2 and TRBJ2-5; TRBD1 matches at 8 bases. Germline CDR1 is SGHAT and CDR2 is FQNNGV. The J segment lost 3 bases and the V segment lost 2 bases, leaving 11 bases of the junction unmatched. The CDR3 runs to 17 residues. The CDR3 reads CASSLWRDRGEEETQYF. The CDR3 nucleotides read TGTGCCAGCAGCTTATGGAGAGACAGGGGTGAGGAAGAGACCCAGTACTTC.

This sequence joins TRBV6-5 and TRBJ1-1; 8 bases line up with TRBD1. V gave up 6 bases and J gave up 9 bases; unmatched junction bases: 9. The CDR3 sequence is 13 residues long. Germline CDR1 is MNHEY and CDR2 is SVGAGI. The CDR3 bases are TGTGCCAGCAGCGAGACCGGGACAGGAAAAGCTTTCTTT. This codes for CASSETGTGKAFF.

The rearrangement uses TRBV18 and TRBJ2-7; perhaps TRBD2 as D (6 bases). V gave up 5 bases and J gave up 2 bases, with 10 bases separating them. Germline V gene lookup returns CDR1 KGHSH and CDR2 LQKENI. CDR3 length equals 13 residues. The chain's CDR3 is CASSAGLTYEQYF. CDR3 DNA: TGTGCCAGCTCAGCCGGACTAACCTACGAGCAGTACTTC.

The V and J genes are TRBV18 and TRBJ1-2; D might be TRBD1 (5 bases). Germline CDR1 KGHSH, CDR2 LQKENI. V lost 0 bases to trimming and J lost 1 base, with 9 bases between them. This CDR3 spans 15 amino acids. In nucleotides, the CDR3 is TGTGCCAGCTCACCACCCGACAGACATAACTATGGCTACACCTTC. It encodes CASSPPDRHNYGYTF.

This chain joins TRBV20-1 and TRBJ1-4, with no clear D. Looked up from germline, CDR1 is DFQATT and CDR2 is SNEGSKA (reference sequence). The CDR3 is 12 residues long. V dropped 3 bases and J dropped 9 bases, with 11 bases sitting between them. DNA for the CDR3: TGCAGTGCTAGTGCGGCCGGGAAAAAACTGTTTTTT. The encoded protein is CSASAAGKKLFF.

This chain connects TRBV30 to TRBJ2-3; D is unclear. This CDR3 comprises 14 residues. Trimming left V 1 base short and J 0 bases short, with 8 bases between. Germline values: CDR1 GTSNPN, CDR2 SVGIG (reference sequence). The CDR3, as DNA: TGTGCCTGGAGTGATACTCCTAGCACAGATACGCAGTATTTT. Protein product: CAWSDTPSTDTQYF.

This clone was seen once. The chain employs TRBV2 and TRBJ2-1; possible D gene TRBD2, 6 bases. The CDR3 sequence is 15 residues long. Germline V CDR1 and CDR2: SNHLY, FYNNEI. Between the trimmed V and J ends, which lost 4 bases and 5 bases, there was a span of 15 bases. The CDR3 DNA reads as TGTGCCAGCAGTGCCGATAGCGGCCAGGACAATGAGCAGTTCTTC. Translated: CASSADSGQDNEQFF. Filled out from reference TRBV2 and TRBJ2-1, the complete variable domain reads EPEVTQTPSHQVTQMGQEVILRCVPISNHLYFYWYRQILGQKVEFLVSFYNNEISEKSEIFDDQFSVERPDGSNFTLKIRSTKLEDSAMYFCASSADSGQDNEQFFGPGTRLTVL.

This clone was observed a handful of times. The chain links TRBV12-3 or TRBV12-4 to TRBJ2-7; D is perhaps TRBD2 (6 bases). The CDR3 contains 13 residues. The V and J ends lost 6 bases and 2 bases respectively, with 11 bases between them. As DNA, the CDR3 is TGTGCCAGCAGCCGGGAGCAAGCCTACGAGCAGTACTTC. Encoded protein: CASSREQAYEQYF.

This clone was seen once. Compared with germline, one end of the junction differs, possibly owing to a read error. The chain carries TRBV7-9 and TRBJ2-1; 11 bases agree with TRBD2. The CDR3 sequence is 15 residues long. CDR1 is SEHNR, CDR2 FQNEAQ, per germline (reference sequence). The DNA for the CDR3 is TGTGCCAGCAGCGTAGCGGGGGGGTCCTACAATGAGCAGTTCTTC. This sequence encodes CASSVAGGSYNEQFF.

The CDR3 sequence is CASSSAPRGIYEQYF. CDR3 nucleotide sequence: TGTGCCAGCAGTTCCGCCCCCAGGGGGATCTACGAGCAGTACTTC. The genes are TRBV7-2 and TRBJ2-7; 7 nucleotides match TRBD1. Germline V gene data show CDR1 as SGHTA and CDR2 as FQGNSA. The ends lost 6 bases at V and 3 bases at J; junction bases unmatched: 11. The CDR3 covers 15 residues.

This clone is a singleton in its sample. The genes are TRBV12-3 or TRBV12-4 and TRBJ2-5; perhaps TRBD1 as D (6 bases). The CDR3 extends over 13 amino acids. Trimming pared 6 bases from V and 5 bases from J, leaving 13 bases between. The CDR3 here is CASRSGVSETQYF. The CDR3 region has the DNA TGTGCCAGCAGGTCAGGGGTCTCGGAGACCCAGTACTTC.

The chain is built from TRBV7-2 and TRBJ1-5; the match to TRBD1 covers 7 bases. Germline V lookup: CDR1 SGHTA, CDR2 FQGNSA. CDR3 size: 16 residues. The V segment lost 0 bases and the J segment 4 bases; nucleotides outside the gene matches: 6. DNA of the CDR3: TGTGCCAGCAGCTTAGCCTCGACAGGGAAAAATCAGCCCCAGCATTTT. Translating gives CASSLASTGKNQPQHF.

The chain carries TRBV12-5 and TRBJ2-3; 8 bases are shared with TRBD1. The CDR3 runs 16 residues. CDR1 LGHNT and CDR2 FRNRAP come from the germline V gene. J gave up 5 bases and V 5 bases, and 12 bases lay outside the gene matches. Here the CDR3 DNA reads TGTGCTAGTGGTCCCCGGGCAGGGGGCTCATTAGATACGCAGTATTTT. Its protein product is CASGPRAGGSLDTQYF.

V usage is TRBV6-2 or TRBV6-3 and J usage is TRBJ2-5; D ambiguous. Germline values: CDR1 MNHEY, CDR2 SVGEGT. This CDR3 region has 11 residues. V gave up 5 bases and J gave up 7 bases, with 8 bases separating them. In DNA, the CDR3 is TGTGCCAGCAGTCAGATTGGGACCCAGTACTTC. It encodes CASSQIGTQYF.